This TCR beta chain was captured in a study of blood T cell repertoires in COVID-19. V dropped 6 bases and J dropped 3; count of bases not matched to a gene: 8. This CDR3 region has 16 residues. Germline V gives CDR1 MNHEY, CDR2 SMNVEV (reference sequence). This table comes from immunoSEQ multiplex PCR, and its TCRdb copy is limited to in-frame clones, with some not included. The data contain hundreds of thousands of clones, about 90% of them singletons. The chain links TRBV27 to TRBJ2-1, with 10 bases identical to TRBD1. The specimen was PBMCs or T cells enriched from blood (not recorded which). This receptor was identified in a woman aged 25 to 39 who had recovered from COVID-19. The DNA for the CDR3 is TGTGCCAGCAGGGCCGGGACAGGGGAGAACTACAATGAGCAGTTCTTC. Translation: CASRAGTGENYNEQFF.